This entry lists 32 T cell receptor beta chains sequenced from one sample in a study of naive and memory T cell subsets. Two oligonucleotides, mixed equimolar, formed the beta constant-region primer covering TRBC1 and TRBC2. TCRdb re-derived calls from the UMI-ligation and nested PCR reads in MiXCR, one entry per CDR3 protein. The sample comprises approximately 82,000 distinct CDR3 sequences, around 7% of which are singletons, and about 1.6% rests with the top ten. The sample comprised central memory CD4+ T cells from blood. The receptors stem from a human donor in good health.

This chain joins TRBV5-1 and TRBJ2-1; a weak D match, TRBD2 (5 bases). The V end was cut by 2 bases, the J end by 2 bases, with 8 bases between. CDR1 and CDR2 (germline): SGHRS, YFSETQ. CDR3 length equals 14 residues. The CDR3 DNA reads TGCGCCAGCAGCTTCGGGAATACCTACAATGAGCAGTTCTTC. Its protein product is CASSFGNTYNEQFF.

V and J are TRBV7-8 and TRBJ2-3; D perhaps matches TRBD2 (6 bases). The germline V gene encodes CDR1 SGHVS and CDR2 FQNEAQ. The CDR3 length is 16 residues. Trimming took 2 bases from V and 3 from J, leaving 15 bases between them. CDR3 coding DNA: TGTGCCAGCAGCTTAATATACCCCCGGGAGACAGATACGCAGTATTTT. Encoded protein: CASSLIYPRETDTQYF.

This clonotype showed up many times. The rearrangement joins TRBV4-2 to TRBJ2-1; tentatively, D is TRBD1 (6 bases). The CDR3 runs 17 residues. V was pared by 0 bases and J by 0 bases, with 12 bases between. From germline, CDR1 is LGHNA and CDR2 YNFKEQ. The CDR3 DNA is TGTGCCAGCAGCCAAGAAGACAGGTCAAGCTCCTACAATGAGCAGTTCTTC. Amino acids: CASSQEDRSSSYNEQFF.

This clonotype was seen repeatedly, ten times or more. The genes are TRBV20-1 and TRBJ2-1; TRBD1 matches 7 bases. CDR1 is DFQATT, CDR2 SNEGSKA, per germline (reference sequence). The CDR3 is made up of 14 amino acids. The junction had 11 bases not matched to a gene; V was cut back by 5 bases and J by 7 bases. As DNA, the CDR3 is TGCAGTGCTCCCGACAGGGTCGGGATGAATGAGCAGTTCTTC. Translation: CSAPDRVGMNEQFF.

The V gene is TRBV11-2, the J gene TRBJ2-3, with D unclear. This CDR3 is built from 17 residues. CDR1 and CDR2 from the germline V gene are SGHAT and FQNNGV. V lost 2 bases and J lost 1, with 16 bases in between. In nucleotides, the CDR3 is TGTGCCAGCAGCTTACGTTCCGGCAGCCAGGGCACAGATACGCAGTATTTT. Translating gives CASSLRSGSQGTDTQYF.

This clonotype has a count of ten or more. This chain connects TRBV12-3 or TRBV12-4 to TRBJ1-5; weak D call: TRBD1 (6 bases). The CDR3 consists of 16 residues. V lost 6 bases and J lost 5, with 20 bases in between. CDR3: CASRSGRTSGDQPQHF. The CDR3, as DNA: TGTGCCAGCAGGTCCGGGCGGACTTCAGGGGATCAGCCCCAGCATTTT.

This clonotype was recorded many times. The gene calls are TRBV6-2 or TRBV6-3 and TRBJ2-5; TRBD1 aligns across 9 bases. Unmatched junction bases numbered 2, after V lost 5 bases and J lost 4 bases. The CDR3 has 13 residues. Looked up from germline, CDR1 is MNHEY and CDR2 is SVGEGT. The CDR3 region is CASSMTGGETQYF. The CDR3 bases are TGTGCCAGCAGTATGACAGGGGGAGAGACCCAGTACTTC.

The table lists this clonotype with many counts. The rearrangement joins TRBV12-3 or TRBV12-4 to TRBJ1-1; no clear D. CDR3 length equals 14 residues. Trimming left V 6 bases short and J 1 base short, with 12 bases between. The CDR3 DNA is TGTGCCAGCAGGGCAGGCTTGCAGAACACTGAAGCTTTCTTT. It codes for CASRAGLQNTEAFF.

This clonotype came up many times. The chain links TRBV2 to TRBJ2-7; tentatively, D is TRBD2 (6 bases). The V and J ends lost 4 bases and 6 bases respectively, with 7 bases between them. This CDR3 is built from 11 residues. The V gene's germline CDR1 is SNHLY and CDR2 FYNNEI. CDR3 protein: CASSAGVEQYF. The CDR3 coding sequence is TGTGCCAGCAGTGCGGGGGTCGAGCAGTACTTC.

The chain recombines TRBV4-2 with TRBJ1-1, with a weak D call TRBD1 (6 bases). Trimming removed 3 bases at V and 6 bases at J, with 14 bases between. The CDR3 is 14 amino acids. Germline CDR1 and CDR2: LGHNA and YNFKEQ. The CDR3 region is CASSHIRDTSEAFF. CDR3 sequence (DNA): TGTGCCAGCAGCCATATACGGGACACCTCTGAAGCTTTCTTT.

This clonotype appeared many times. V gene TRBV2 combines with J gene TRBJ1-1; D is perhaps TRBD1 (6 bases). V shed 1 base and J shed 1 base, with 16 bases lying between them. The CDR3 runs 17 residues. Germline-derived CDR1 and CDR2 are SNHLY and FYNNEI. The chain's CDR3 is CASSEVRGGGKNTEAFF. The DNA for the CDR3 is TGTGCCAGCAGTGAAGTTCGGGGGGGCGGCAAGAACACTGAAGCTTTCTTT.

This clonotype was seen a few times. V is TRBV21-1 and J is TRBJ2-3; the table names TRBD1, a call not compared with the DNA. TRBV21-1 is deemed a pseudogene. The CDR3 covers 16 residues. CDR3 loop: CASSIPGQGGPDTQYF. The CDR3 DNA reads TGTGCCAGCAGCATCCCGGGACAGGGAGGCCCAGATACGCAGTATTTT.

Regarding this clonotype: A much larger clone is a single base away; this may be a read error. The CDR3 sequence: CASSQGYQSSSEQYF. The DNA for the CDR3 is TGTGCCAGCAGCCAAGGATATCAGTCCTCATCTGAGCAGTACTTC. The chain joins TRBV14 to TRBJ2-7, with no clear D. CDR3 size: 15 residues. V was trimmed by 1 base and J by 7 bases, leaving 17 bases between them. Germline loops: CDR1 SGHDN, CDR2 FVKESK.

This clonotype was detected many times. J is TRBJ2-7 and V is TRBV6-2 or TRBV6-3, with 7 bases lining up with TRBD1. This CDR3 region has 15 residues. Germline CDR1 is MNHEY and CDR2 is SVGEGT. V shed 6 bases and J 2 bases; nucleotides not matched to a gene: 10. Here the CDR3 reads CASRPNFDRAYEQYF. The CDR3 DNA sequence: TGTGCCAGCAGGCCGAATTTCGACAGGGCCTACGAGCAGTACTTC.

In this sample, this clonotype turned up a few times. The chain is built from TRBV29-1 and TRBJ1-1, with 11 bases identical to TRBD1. With V trimmed by 5 bases and J by 4 bases, 6 bases remained unmatched. CDR3 length: 14 residues. Germline V lookup: CDR1 SQVTM, CDR2 ANQGSEA. The CDR3 bases are TGCAGCGTTCTTATCGGGACAGGGGGCACTGAAGCTTTCTTT. Translation: CSVLIGTGGTEAFF. Combining the CDR3 with reference TRBV29-1 and TRBJ1-1 gives the whole variable domain SAVISQKPSRDICQRGTSLTIQCQVDSQVTMMFWYRQQPGQSLTLIATANQGSEATYESGFVIDKFPISRPNLTFSTLTVSNMSPEDSSIYLCSVLIGTGGTEAFFGQGTRLTVV.

A few counts support this clonotype. This chain links TRBV4-2 with TRBJ2-1, with TRBD1 identical over 12 bases. With V trimmed by 3 bases and J by 10 bases, 10 bases remained unmatched. The length of the CDR3 is 16 residues. Looked up from germline, CDR1 is LGHNA and CDR2 is YNFKEQ. The CDR3 DNA follows: TGTGCCAGCAGCCACCCGGGGACAGGGGGCATTCGGGAGCAGTTCTTC. The encoded protein is CASSHPGTGGIREQFF.

V usage is TRBV9 and J usage is TRBJ2-2, with unresolved D. Trimming left V 0 bases short and J 1 base short, with 4 bases between. From germline, CDR1 is SGDLS and CDR2 YYNGEE. CDR3 length: 14 residues. DNA of the CDR3: TGTGCCAGCAGCGTAGACAGGAACACCGGGGAGCTGTTTTTT. This sequence encodes CASSVDRNTGELFF. Full variable domain (remainder filled in from reference TRBV9 and TRBJ2-2): DSGVTQTPKHLITATGQRVTLRCSPRSGDLSVYWYQQSLDQGLQFLIQYYNGEERAKGNILERFSAQQFPDLHSELNLSSLELGDSALYFCASSVDRNTGELFFGEGSRLTVL.

This clonotype was counted at least ten times. V and J are TRBV6-2 or TRBV6-3 and TRBJ2-7; D remains unclear. The germline V gene encodes CDR1 MNHEY and CDR2 SVGEGT. The CDR3 has 14 amino acids. Trimming left V 5 bases short and J 13 bases short, with 24 bases between. CDR3 nucleotides: TGTGCCAGCAGTCCTTCCGGGCCCCCATCAACCAATTACTTC. Translating gives CASSPSGPPSTNYF.

This clonotype showed up just a few times. J is TRBJ2-2 and V is TRBV6-2 or TRBV6-3; 14 bases align to TRBD2. Trimming removed 6 bases from V and 7 bases from J; junction bases left unmatched: 10. The CDR3 is 17 amino acids. Germline-derived CDR1 and CDR2 are MNHEY and SVGEGT. The DNA of the CDR3 is TGTGCCAGCAGCCTCGGGACTAGCGGGAGTGACGTCGGGGAGCTGTTTTTT. This sequence encodes CASSLGTSGSDVGELFF.

This clonotype was found many times. This rearrangement joins TRBV6-5 to TRBJ1-1, with D perhaps TRBD1 (6 bases). This CDR3 has 13 amino acids. CDR1 is MNHEY, CDR2 SVGAGI, per germline. Trimming took 7 bases from V and 2 from J, leaving 11 bases between them. CDR3 DNA sequence: TGTGCCAGCACGCTTGGGGGCAACACTGAAGCTTTCTTT. It specifies CASTLGGNTEAFF.

The chain is built from TRBV6-5 and TRBJ2-3; unclear D gene. The germline V gene encodes CDR1 MNHEY and CDR2 SVGAGI. The CDR3 loop spans 15 amino acids. V was pared by 2 bases and J by 4 bases, with 13 bases between. The CDR3 nucleotides read TGTGCCAGCAGTTACGGGGTACAGTATTCAGATACGCAGTATTTT. Translating it yields CASSYGVQYSDTQYF.

The sample holds many counts of this clonotype. The rearrangement links TRBV6-2 or TRBV6-3 to TRBJ1-3, with D maybe TRBD1 (5 bases). The CDR3 consists of 15 residues. Germline CDR1 MNHEY, CDR2 SVGEGT. Between the trimmed V and J ends, which lost 2 bases and 3 bases, there was a span of 11 bases. The CDR3 here is CASSYDSTRGNTIYF. CDR3 sequence (DNA): TGTGCCAGCAGTTACGACAGCACCCGTGGAAACACCATATATTTT.

The chain joins TRBV13 to TRBJ2-7, with D perhaps TRBD1 (5 bases). Trimming stripped 0 bases from V and 2 bases from J, with 8 bases between. The CDR3 runs 14 residues. Germline V CDR1 and CDR2: PRHDT, FYEKMQ (reference sequence). As DNA, the CDR3 is TGTGCCAGCAGCTTAGGCACAGGAGCCTACGAGCAGTACTTC. Its protein product is CASSLGTGAYEQYF.

In this sample, this clonotype turned up a few times. The chain joins TRBV6-5 to TRBJ2-3; 9 bases are shared with TRBD1. Per the germline V gene, CDR1 is MNHEY and CDR2 is SVGAGI. Losses at the gene ends were 4 bases for V and 1 base for J; bases not matched to a gene: 0. The CDR3 is 14 residues long. CDR3 sequence (DNA): TGTGCCAGCAGTTGGACAGGGGGCACAGATACGCAGTATTTT. This sequence encodes CASSWTGGTDTQYF.

This clonotype has a handful of counts. The chain carries TRBV24-1 and TRBJ2-1; 8 bases agree with TRBD2. The CDR3 spans 16 residues. V was pared by 1 base and J by 5 bases, with 6 bases of the junction left unmatched. CDR1 KGHDR and CDR2 SFDVKD come from the germline V gene. CDR3 loop: CATSDFASGGNNEQFF. As DNA, the CDR3 is TGTGCCACCAGTGATTTTGCCAGCGGGGGAAACAATGAGCAGTTCTTC.

The V and J genes are TRBV20-1 and TRBJ2-1; D is undetermined. The CDR3 spans 13 residues. Trimming took off 3 bases at V and 0 bases at J, with 6 bases between the two ends. The V gene's germline CDR1 is DFQATT and CDR2 SNEGSKA (reference sequence). CDR3 sequence (DNA): TGCAGTGCTAGCGAGAGCTCCTACAATGAGCAGTTCTTC. This encodes CSASESSYNEQFF.

The table lists this clonotype with many counts. The genes are TRBV12-3 or TRBV12-4 and TRBJ2-1; D gene ambiguous. This CDR3 is built from 13 residues. With 6 bases removed from V and 5 bases from J, the gap between germline ends came to 11 bases. CDR3 coding DNA: TGTGCCAGCAGAAATAACAACAACAATGAGCAGTTCTTC. Encoded protein: CASRNNNNNEQFF.

This clonotype was observed a few times. The V and J genes are TRBV9 and TRBJ2-1; D unclear. CDR3 length: 13 residues. Germline V gene lookup returns CDR1 SGDLS and CDR2 YYNGEE. V lost 0 bases, J lost 8 bases, and 9 bases lay in between. The DNA for the CDR3 is TGTGCCAGCAGCGTAGATTCCCGTTATGAGCAGTTCTTC. Protein: CASSVDSRYEQFF.

In this sample, this clonotype turned up many times. The chain combines TRBV7-8 with TRBJ1-1; TRBD1 matches at 8 bases. Germline V gene data show CDR1 as SGHVS and CDR2 as FQNEAQ. After removal of 4 bases from V and 11 bases from J, the junction contained 12 bases not matched to a gene. This CDR3 contains 14 residues. CDR3 amino acids: CASSSRTDRGPAFF. CDR3 sequence (DNA): TGTGCCAGCAGCTCCCGGACCGACAGGGGCCCGGCTTTCTTT.

In its sample, this clonotype was seen many times. The V and J genes are TRBV7-2 and TRBJ1-1; tentative D call: TRBD1 (5 bases). The ends were cut back, 0 bases at V and 1 base at J, with 6 bases in the middle. The CDR3 runs 14 residues. The germline gives CDR1 SGHTA, CDR2 FQGNSA. This CDR3 is CASSLATGNTEAFF. CDR3 in DNA: TGTGCCAGCAGCTTAGCCACAGGGAACACTGAAGCTTTCTTT.

This clonotype was detected many times. The J gene is TRBJ1-4, the V gene TRBV19; D unresolved. Germline V lookup: CDR1 LNHDA, CDR2 SQIVND (reference sequence). V lost 5 bases and J lost 0, with 10 bases in between. This CDR3 spans 15 amino acids. The chain's CDR3 is CASSLSLATNEKLFF. The CDR3 nucleotides read TGTGCCAGTAGTTTATCATTGGCAACTAATGAAAAACTGTTTTTT.

This clonotype occurred a few times. The V gene is TRBV7-2, the J gene TRBJ2-1; D is unclear. The CDR3 loop spans 14 amino acids. The germline CDR1 and CDR2 sequences are SGHTA and FQGNSA. Deletions cut 1 base from V and 12 bases from J, with 16 bases between. Here the CDR3 DNA reads TGTGCCAGCAGCTTAGGATGGTTAACCCAAGGGCAGTTCTTC. Translated, it gives CASSLGWLTQGQFF.